This T cell receptor beta chain was recovered during a study of OX40 agonist ivuxolimab in advanced cancers. Study in general: Partial responses were observed in three patients, of whom one had hepatocellular carcinoma and two had cutaneous melanoma. Whole-study findings and limits: It was not determined which antigens were specifically recognized by the peripheral T cells that had undergone clonal expansion.

To note about this clone: Its antigen is still unknown.

Data came from immunoSEQ multiplex PCR; TCRdb stores just in-frame clones and leaves some out. The sample contains around 20,000 clones, 74% of which appear only once. The CDR3 is 14 residues long. V was cut by 2 bases and J by 8 bases, with 16 bases left in between. CDR1 SGHRS and CDR2 YFSETQ come from the germline V gene. The material was CD4+ or CD8+ T cells sorted from blood, obtained in a trial of the OX40 agonist ivuxolimab. The TCR originated in an adult with an advanced solid tumor such as melanoma, head and neck, liver or kidney cancer. The chain is built from TRBV5-1 and TRBJ1-2, with a tentative D call TRBD1 (6 bases). The CDR3 reads CASSFEGEGHGYTF. The CDR3, as DNA: TGCGCCAGCAGCTTTGAGGGGGAGGGGCACGGCTACACCTTC.